This T cell receptor (beta chain) was identified in a study of T cell repertoires in cytomegalovirus infection. In the study overall: It was the public TCR beta signatures that indicated both CMV infection and matching HLA type.

The CDR3 is made up of 15 amino acids. V shed 2 bases and J shed 0 bases, with 7 bases lying between them. From the reads, TCRdb called clonotypes with MiXCR, one entry per CDR3 protein. The data contain some 590,000 distinct CDR3 sequences, almost 40% of them singletons. This clonotype was counted a few times. The antigen remains undetermined. This TCR derives from a human donor in good health (CMV status not recorded). Some clones in this sample may be carry-over from other donors' samples. The sequences come from cultured PBMCs, collected from culture after CMV antigen stimulation. The V gene is TRBV12-3 or TRBV12-4, the J gene TRBJ1-4; D ambiguous. CDR3 sequence reads: CASSLTASTNEKLFF. The CDR3 DNA is TGTGCCAGCAGTTTAACGGCTTCAACTAATGAAAAACTGTTTTTT.